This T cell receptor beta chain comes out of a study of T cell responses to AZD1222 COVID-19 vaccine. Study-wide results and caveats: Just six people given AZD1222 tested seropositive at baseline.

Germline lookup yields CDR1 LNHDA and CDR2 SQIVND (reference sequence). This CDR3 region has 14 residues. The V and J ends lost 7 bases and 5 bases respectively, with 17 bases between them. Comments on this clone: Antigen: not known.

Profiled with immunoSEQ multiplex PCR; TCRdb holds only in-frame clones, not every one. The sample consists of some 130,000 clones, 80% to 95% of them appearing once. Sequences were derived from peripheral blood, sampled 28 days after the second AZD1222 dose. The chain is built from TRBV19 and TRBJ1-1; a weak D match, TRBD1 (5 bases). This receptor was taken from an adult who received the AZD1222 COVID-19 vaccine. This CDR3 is CASTRDFHETEAFF. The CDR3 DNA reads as TGTGCCAGTACCCGGGACTTTCACGAGACTGAAGCTTTCTTT.